Each of the 14 T cell receptor beta chains below was sequenced from the same sample in a study of blood T cell repertoires in COVID-19. The method was immunoSEQ multiplex PCR; TCRdb's version includes in-frame clones alone and lacks a portion of them. Of 300,000 to 350,000 clones in the sample, 89% were seen once. Sequenced: PBMCs or T cells enriched from blood (not recorded which). The source of these receptors is a woman aged 25 to 39 who had recovered from COVID-19.

The CDR3 sequence is CASSQGTSGLFQETQYF. In nucleotides, the CDR3 is TGTGCCAGCAGCCAAGGCACTAGCGGTCTATTCCAAGAGACCCAGTACTTC. The chain carries TRBV3-1 (or the pseudogene TRBV3-2) and TRBJ2-5, with 8 positions matching TRBD2. CDR1 is LGHDT, CDR2 YNNKEL, per germline (reference sequence). Trimming cost V 1 base and J 1 base; bases outside gene matches: 8. This CDR3 region has 17 residues.

The chain recombines TRBV5-1 with TRBJ1-2; maybe TRBD1 (5 bases). The V end was cut by 1 base, the J end by 2 bases, with 18 bases between. The germline V gene encodes CDR1 SGHRS and CDR2 YFSETQ. This CDR3 is 17 amino acids long. The CDR3 coding sequence is TGCGCCAGCAGCTTGTTGGGTTTAGGGGCAGGCAACTATGGCTACACCTTC. It is translated as CASSLLGLGAGNYGYTF.

The V call is TRBV5-1, the J call TRBJ1-2, with a possible D match to TRBD1 (6 bases). V was cut by 3 bases and J by 6 bases, with 15 bases left in between. The CDR3 is 14 residues long. CDR1 and CDR2 (germline): SGHRS, YFSETQ. The CDR3: CASSSNSGADGYTF. For the CDR3, the DNA is TGCGCCAGCAGCTCGAACTCAGGGGCTGATGGCTACACCTTC.

This clone occurred once. V is TRBV2 and J is TRBJ1-1, with no clear D. The CDR3 contains 13 residues. Germline V lookup: CDR1 SNHLY, CDR2 FYNNEI. Trimming removed 0 bases from V and 4 bases from J, with 6 bases in between. CDR3 loop: CASSEATATEAFF. The CDR3 bases are TGTGCCAGCAGTGAAGCCACAGCCACTGAAGCTTTCTTT.

This clone was recorded once. This chain joins TRBV18 and TRBJ2-1; D remains unclear. The CDR3 sequence is 16 residues long. The germline gives CDR1 KGHSH, CDR2 LQKENI. V was pared by 1 base and J by 5 bases, with 15 bases between. The CDR3 sequence: CASSPQTGINNNEQFF. The CDR3 DNA reads as TGTGCCAGCTCACCACAGACGGGTATCAATAACAATGAGCAGTTCTTC.

The gene calls are TRBV19 and TRBJ1-2; 9 bases align to TRBD1. Germline assignment: CDR1 LNHDA and CDR2 SQIVND (reference sequence). The CDR3 runs 20 residues. The junction had 22 bases not matched to a gene; V was cut back by 7 bases and J by 1 base. The CDR3 loop reads CASNQTGGAGCAHFNYGYTF. The CDR3 bases are TGTGCCAGTAATCAAACAGGGGGCGCAGGGTGTGCCCACTTTAACTATGGCTACACCTTC.

The chain joins TRBV6-2 or TRBV6-3 to TRBJ2-7; tentative D call: TRBD2 (5 bases). The CDR3 sequence is 15 residues long. From germline, CDR1 is MNHEY and CDR2 SVGEGT. V was cut by 6 bases and J by 3 bases, with 18 bases left in between. CDR3 loop: CASSPLLGRVYEQYF. The DNA of the CDR3 is TGTGCCAGCAGCCCCCTACTAGGAAGAGTCTACGAGCAGTACTTC.

Regarding this clone: Additional DNA sequences in this sample encode the identical CDR3. The V and J genes are TRBV6-2 or TRBV6-3 and TRBJ2-5; TRBD2 agrees at 8 bases. This CDR3 region has 15 residues. Trimming removed 0 bases from V and 0 bases from J; junction bases left unmatched: 0. Germline V gene lookup returns CDR1 MNHEY and CDR2 SVGEGT. DNA of the CDR3: TGTGCCAGCAGTTACTCGACTAGCGACCAAGAGACCCAGTACTTC. Its translation is CASSYSTSDQETQYF.

The V and J genes are TRBV19 and TRBJ2-7; D perhaps matches TRBD1 (5 bases). CDR1 is LNHDA, CDR2 SQIVND, per germline (reference sequence). The CDR3 is 13 residues long. With 5 bases removed from V and 6 bases from J, the gap between germline ends came to 14 bases. The CDR3 DNA sequence: TGTGCCAGTAGTTTCAGGGATCCGGGCGAGCAGTACTTC. It specifies CASSFRDPGEQYF.

The chain employs TRBV5-1 and TRBJ1-2; 10 bases are a match to TRBD1. Germline CDR1 is SGHRS and CDR2 is YFSETQ. The CDR3 sequence is 14 residues long. V gave up 3 bases and J gave up 6 bases; unmatched junction bases: 5. The CDR3 reads CASSSRQGADGYTF. The CDR3 DNA reads TGCGCCAGCAGCTCTCGACAGGGGGCAGATGGCTACACCTTC.

There are many counts of this clone. The V and J genes are TRBV6-2 or TRBV6-3 and TRBJ1-2; 7 nucleotides match TRBD1. Germline CDR1 is MNHEY and CDR2 is SVGEGT. Trimming at V came to 5 bases and at J to 6 bases, leaving 3 bases not matched to a gene. CDR3 size: 12 residues. The CDR3 DNA follows: TGTGCCAGCAGTCCACAGGGGAATGGCTACACCTTC. It yields the protein CASSPQGNGYTF.

The chain uses TRBV14 and TRBJ2-1; TRBD2 matches at 10 bases. J was trimmed by 6 bases and V by 3 bases; bases with no gene match: 20. The CDR3 covers 20 residues. The V gene's germline CDR1 is SGHDN and CDR2 FVKESK. Here the CDR3 reads CASSHYRPKILAGETNEQFF. The CDR3 bases are TGTGCCAGCAGCCATTATAGACCAAAAATCCTAGCGGGAGAAACCAATGAGCAGTTCTTC.

V gene TRBV27 combines with J gene TRBJ2-1; 9 nucleotides line up with TRBD1. The CDR3 length is 18 residues. V dropped 0 bases and J dropped 2; count of bases not matched to a gene: 8. Germline loops: CDR1 MNHEY, CDR2 SMNVEV (reference sequence). CDR3 coding DNA: TGTGCCAGCAGTTTATCCGCCACCGGGACAGGGCCCTACAATGAGCAGTTCTTC. Its protein product is CASSLSATGTGPYNEQFF.

The rearrangement uses TRBV7-9 and TRBJ2-1; D gene ambiguous. V was pared by 7 bases and J by 6 bases, with 10 bases between. Germline loops: CDR1 SEHNR, CDR2 FQNEAQ (reference sequence). The CDR3 loop spans 12 amino acids. This chain's CDR3 is CASTSTSNEQFF. DNA of the CDR3: TGTGCCAGCACCTCAACATCCAATGAGCAGTTCTTC. Using reference TRBV7-9 and TRBJ2-1 for the parts outside the CDR3, the full variable domain is DTGVSQNPRHKITKRGQNVTFRCDPISEHNRLYWYRQTLGQGPEFLTYFQNEAQLEKSRLLSDRFSAERPKGSFSTLEIQRTEQGDSAMYLCASTSTSNEQFFGPGTRLTVL.